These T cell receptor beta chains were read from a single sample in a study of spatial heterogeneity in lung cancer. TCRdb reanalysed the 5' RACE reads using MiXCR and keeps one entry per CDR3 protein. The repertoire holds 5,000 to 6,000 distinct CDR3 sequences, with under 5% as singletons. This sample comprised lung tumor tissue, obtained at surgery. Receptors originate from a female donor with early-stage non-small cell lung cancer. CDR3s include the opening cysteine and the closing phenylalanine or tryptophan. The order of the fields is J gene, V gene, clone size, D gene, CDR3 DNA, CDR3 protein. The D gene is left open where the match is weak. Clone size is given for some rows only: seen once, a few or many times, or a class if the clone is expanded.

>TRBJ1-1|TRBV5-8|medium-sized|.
TGTGCCAGCAGCTTGGCCGAGAGCAGTAGAGCTTTCTTT
CASSLAESSRAFF
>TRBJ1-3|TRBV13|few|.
TGTGCCAGCAGCCCCCCCCCCCTAAAAGATATCGGAAACACCATATATTTT
CASSPPPLKDIGNTIYF
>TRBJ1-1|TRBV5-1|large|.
TGCGCCAGCAGCTTGGTTGGGACGGTGAACACTGAAGCTTTCTTT
CASSLVGTVNTEAFF
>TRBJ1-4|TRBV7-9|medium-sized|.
TGTGCCAGCAGCTTAGTGGGTGATCTGACAGGAGGGGAAGAAAAACTGTTTTTT
CASSLVGDLTGGEEKLFF
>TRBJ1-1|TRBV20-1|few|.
TGCAGTGCGGCTTCTCGATATGAAGCTTTCTTT
CSAASRYEAFF
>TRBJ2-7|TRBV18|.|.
TGTGCCAGCTCCCTAAGTCTTGCCGGTGGGGACGAGCAGTACTTC
CASSLSLAGGDEQYF
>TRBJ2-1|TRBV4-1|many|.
TGCGCCAGCAGCCTTCAACCTACAGGTGGTGAGGGATACGGTGAGCAGTTCTTC
CASSLQPTGGEGYGEQFF
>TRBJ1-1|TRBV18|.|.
TGTGCCAGCTCACCACCTGAGGAGCGGCAAGCTTTCTTT
CASSPPEERQAFF
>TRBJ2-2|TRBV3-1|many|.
TGTGCCAGCAGCCAGGGAGGTGCCGGTAACACCGGGGAGCTGTTTTTT
CASSQGGAGNTGELFF
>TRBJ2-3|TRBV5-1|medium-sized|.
TGCGCCAGCAGCCCTTCGACAGTCAGCACAGATACGCAGTATTTT
CASSPSTVSTDTQYF
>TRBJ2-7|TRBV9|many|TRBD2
TGTGCCAGCAGCGTAGGGGACCAGACTAGCCTTGACGAGCAGTACTTC
CASSVGDQTSLDEQYF
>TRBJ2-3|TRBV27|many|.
TGTGCCAGCAGGCCAAGTCGGGGGCTCACAGATACGCAGTATTTT
CASRPSRGLTDTQYF
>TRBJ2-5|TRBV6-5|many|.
TGTGCCAGCAGTTACTCGACAGAGACCCAGTACTTC
CASSYSTETQYF
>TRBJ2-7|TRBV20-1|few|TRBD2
TGCAGTGCTGCGGACACCCTAGCGGGGAGGGGGTTCTACGAGCAGTACTTC
CSAADTLAGRGFYEQYF
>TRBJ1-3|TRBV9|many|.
TGTGCCAGCAGCGCTTCGTCCGGAAACACCATATATTTT
CASSASSGNTIYF
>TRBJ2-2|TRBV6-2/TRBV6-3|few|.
TGTGCCAGCAAGCAATTGGAGGAGCTGTTTTTT
CASKQLEELFF
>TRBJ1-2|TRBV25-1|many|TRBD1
TGTGCCAGCAGTGACCAATACGGGGGACAGGGAAACTATGGCTACACCTTC
CASSDQYGGQGNYGYTF
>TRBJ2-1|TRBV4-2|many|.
TGTGCCAGCAGCCAAGATGGGGGGGCCGGTGAGCAGTTCTTC
CASSQDGGAGEQFF
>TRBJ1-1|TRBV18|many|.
TGTGCCAGCTCACCGGGGCGAGGGGGCACTGAAGCTTTCTTT
CASSPGRGGTEAFF
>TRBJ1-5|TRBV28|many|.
TGTGCCAGCAGTTTCAGTGGACCCCAGCATTTT
CASSFSGPQHF
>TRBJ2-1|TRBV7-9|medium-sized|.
TGTGCCAGCAGCTTGGGCGCCACTTACAATGAGCAGTTCTTC
CASSLGATYNEQFF
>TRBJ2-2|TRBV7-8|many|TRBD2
TGTGCCAGCAGCTTAGGGACTAGCGGTGTACCCGGGGAGCTGTTTTTT
CASSLGTSGVPGELFF
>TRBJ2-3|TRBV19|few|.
TGTGCCAGTAGTATGTGGGAGGGCACAGATACGCAGTATTTT
CASSMWEGTDTQYF
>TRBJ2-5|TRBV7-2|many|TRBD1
TGTGCCAGCAGCCTAACGACAGGGAACCAAGAGACCCAGTACTTC
CASSLTTGNQETQYF
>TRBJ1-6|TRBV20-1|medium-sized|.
TGCAGTGCTAGAGAGGGGGCCGCTAATTATAATTCACCCCTCCACTTT
CSAREGAANYNSPLHF
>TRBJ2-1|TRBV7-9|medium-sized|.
TGTGCCAGCAGCTCTCCCGGACTAAGCTCCTACAATGAGCAGTTCTTC
CASSSPGLSSYNEQFF
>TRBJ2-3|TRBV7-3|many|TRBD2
TGTGCCAGCAGCCCCGGACTAGCAGAAGATACGCAGTATTTT
CASSPGLAEDTQYF
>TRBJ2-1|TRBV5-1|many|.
TGCGCCAGCAGCCCTCTAGCGAGCTCCTACAATGAGCAGTTCTTC
CASSPLASSYNEQFF
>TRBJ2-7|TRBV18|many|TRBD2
TGTGCCAGCTCACCAGGGACTAGCGGTACTGGGGAGCAGTACTTC
CASSPGTSGTGEQYF
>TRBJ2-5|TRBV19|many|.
TGTGCCAGTCGAGCCCCGGTCGGGGAGACCCAGTACTTC
CASRAPVGETQYF
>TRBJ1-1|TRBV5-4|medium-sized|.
TGTGCCAGCAGCGATCCGGGACGGATGAACACTGAAGCTTTCTTT
CASSDPGRMNTEAFF
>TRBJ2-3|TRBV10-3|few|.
TGTGCCATCAGTAGGGGAGTAGATACGCAGTATTTT
CAISRGVDTQYF
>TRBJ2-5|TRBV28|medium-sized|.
TGTGCCAGCAGTTTGAAGACTCAAGAGACCCAGTACTTC
CASSLKTQETQYF
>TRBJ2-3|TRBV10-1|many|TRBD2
TGCGCCAGCAGCGGGACTAGCGGAGGCACAGATACGCAGTATTTT
CASSGTSGGTDTQYF
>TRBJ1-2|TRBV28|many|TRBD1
TGTGCCAGCAGTCCGCATGCTGACAGGGGTTTCTGTGGCTACACCTTC
CASSPHADRGFCGYTF
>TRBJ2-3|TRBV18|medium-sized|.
TGTGCCAGCTCACCAAAAGGAGATACGCAGTATTTT
CASSPKGDTQYF
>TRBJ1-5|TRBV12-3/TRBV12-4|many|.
TGTGCCAGCAGTCCCCCGGGGGGTTTGAAAAATCAGCCCCAGCATTTT
CASSPPGGLKNQPQHF
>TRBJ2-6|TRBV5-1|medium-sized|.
TGCGCCAGCAGGAAGTCCCGGGAGCCCAGCTCTGGGGCCAACGTCCTGACTTTC
CASRKSREPSSGANVLTF
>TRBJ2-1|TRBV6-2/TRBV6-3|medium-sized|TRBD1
TGTGCCAGCTCCATACAGGGGCATGAGCAGTTCTTC
CASSIQGHEQFF
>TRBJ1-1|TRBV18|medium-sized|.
TGTGCCAGCTCTCCATCGGGGGGTCAGCTGAACACTGAAGCTTTCTTT
CASSPSGGQLNTEAFF
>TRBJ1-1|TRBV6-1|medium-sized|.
TGTGCCAGCAGTGGTGCAACCGCGGGCACTGAAGCTTTCTTT
CASSGATAGTEAFF
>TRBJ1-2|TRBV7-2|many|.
TGTGCCAGCAGCTTAGAACGGGGCAGGGTCGGTGGCTACACCTTC
CASSLERGRVGGYTF
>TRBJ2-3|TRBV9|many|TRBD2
TGTGCCAGCAGCGTAGGGACGGGAGGGCCAGATACGCAGTATTTT
CASSVGTGGPDTQYF
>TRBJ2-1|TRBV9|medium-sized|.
TGTGCCAGCAGCGTCCCGGAGGGAGTTGAGCAGTTCTTC
CASSVPEGVEQFF
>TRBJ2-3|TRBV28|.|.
TGTGCCAGCAGTTCACCACAGGGAGATACGCAGTATTTT
CASSSPQGDTQYF
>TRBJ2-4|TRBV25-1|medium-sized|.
TGTGCCAGCAGTGACCCAGGGGTTGGCATTCAGTACTTC
CASSDPGVGIQYF